This T cell receptor (beta chain) appears in the sequencing data of a study of blood T cell repertoires in COVID-19. TCRdb's table, derived via immunoSEQ multiplex PCR, lists solely in-frame clones and lacks some. The data contain roughly 130,000 clones, roughly 90% of them seen just once; the ten biggest clones take up around 2.5%. This CDR3 is built from 19 residues. This clone was detected only a few times. The V call is TRBV21-1, the J call TRBJ2-3; TRBD1 is the table's D call, not checked against the DNA. TRBV21-1 is a pseudogene segment. Sequenced material: PBMCs or T cells enriched from blood (not recorded which). The sequence derives from a woman aged 45-59 years who had recovered from COVID-19. The CDR3 DNA reads as TGTGCCAGTCCCCCAGGTGCAAGGGGGCAAGTCTGGCATGCAGATACGCAGTATTTT. It encodes CASPPGARGQVWHADTQYF.